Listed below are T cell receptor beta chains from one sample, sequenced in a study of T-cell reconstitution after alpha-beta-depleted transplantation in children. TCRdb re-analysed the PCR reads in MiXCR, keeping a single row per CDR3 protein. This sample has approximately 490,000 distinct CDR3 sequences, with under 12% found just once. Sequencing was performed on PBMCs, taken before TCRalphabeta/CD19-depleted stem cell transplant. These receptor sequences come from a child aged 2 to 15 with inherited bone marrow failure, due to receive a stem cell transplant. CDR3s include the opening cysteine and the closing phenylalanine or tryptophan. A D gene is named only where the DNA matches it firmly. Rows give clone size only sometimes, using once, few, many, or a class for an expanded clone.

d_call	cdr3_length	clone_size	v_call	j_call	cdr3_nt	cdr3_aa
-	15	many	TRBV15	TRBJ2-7	TGTGCCACCAGCAGTCCCAGCGGGCTTACCTACGAGCAGTACTTC	CATSSPSGLTYEQYF
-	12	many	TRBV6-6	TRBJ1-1	TGTGCCAGCAGCCGCAGCCGGGACGGAGCTTTCTTT	CASSRSRDGAFF
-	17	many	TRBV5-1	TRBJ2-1	TGCGCCAGCAGCTTGGGTCCCTTTGAGCGTGGATACAATGAGCAGTTCTTC	CASSLGPFERGYNEQFF
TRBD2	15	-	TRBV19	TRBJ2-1	TGTGCCAGTAGCCCGGGACTAGGTTTTTACAATGAGCAGTTCTTC	CASSPGLGFYNEQFF
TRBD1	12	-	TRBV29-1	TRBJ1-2	TGCAGCGTATGGACAGGCGACTATGGCTACACCTTC	CSVWTGDYGYTF
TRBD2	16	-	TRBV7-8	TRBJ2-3	TGTGCCAGCAGCCCTACCCTAGCGGGAGAGTTAGATACGCAGTATTTT	CASSPTLAGELDTQYF
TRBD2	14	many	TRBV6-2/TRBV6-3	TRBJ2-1	TGTGCCAGCAGTGGGGCGGGAGCCTACAATGAGCAGTTCTTC	CASSGAGAYNEQFF
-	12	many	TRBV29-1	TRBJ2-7	TGCAGCGTTCGAACAGGGTCCTACGAGCAGTACTTC	CSVRTGSYEQYF
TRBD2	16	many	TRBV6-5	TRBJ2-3	TGTGCCAGCACTTTGGTGGGAGGGCCGCGCACAGATACGCAGTATTTT	CASTLVGGPRTDTQYF
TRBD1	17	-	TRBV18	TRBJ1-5	TGTGCCAGCTCCTCCCAGGGGGGAGGAAGGAGCAATCAGCCCCAGCATTTT	CASSSQGGGRSNQPQHF
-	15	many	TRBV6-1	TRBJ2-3	TGTGCCAGCAGGACGGGGTGGGAGTTCACAGATACGCAGTATTTT	CASRTGWEFTDTQYF
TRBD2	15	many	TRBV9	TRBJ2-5	TGTGCCAGCGAGCGAAGGGGCGGGAGCCGGGAGACCCAGTACTTC	CASERRGGSRETQYF
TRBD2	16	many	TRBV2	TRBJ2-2	TGTGCCAGCAAGTCTAGCGGGAGGGCCGGGACCGGGGAGCTGTTTTTT	CASKSSGRAGTGELFF
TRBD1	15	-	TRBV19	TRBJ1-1	TGTGCCAGTCGGACGGGACAGGGTTTAATCACTGAAGCTTTCTTT	CASRTGQGLITEAFF
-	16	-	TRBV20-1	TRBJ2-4	TGCAGTGCTAGAGTCAGGAGGGGAGAGCCCAGGGGGTTTCAGTACTTC	CSARVRRGEPRGFQYF
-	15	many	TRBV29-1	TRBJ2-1	TGCAGCGTACGACGCCGGGACTTGTCCTACAATGAGCAGTTCTTC	CSVRRRDLSYNEQFF
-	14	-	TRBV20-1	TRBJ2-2	TGCAGTGCTAAGGGAGCGCTAAACACCGGGGAGCTGTTTTTT	CSAKGALNTGELFF
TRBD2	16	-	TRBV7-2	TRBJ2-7	TGTGCCAGCAGCTTAAAAAGCGGGGTATCGAGCGGCGAGCAGTACTTC	CASSLKSGVSSGEQYF
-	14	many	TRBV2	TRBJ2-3	TGTGCCAGCAGCCTAATAGCGGGCACAGATACGCAGTATTTT	CASSLIAGTDTQYF
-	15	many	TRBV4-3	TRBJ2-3	TGCGCCAGCAGCCAAGAACGGGGGAAGACAGATACGCAGTATTTT	CASSQERGKTDTQYF
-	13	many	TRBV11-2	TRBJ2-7	TGTGCCAGCAGCGTCTTCGACAACTACGAGCAGTACTTC	CASSVFDNYEQYF
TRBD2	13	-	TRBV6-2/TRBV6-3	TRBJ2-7	TGTGCCAGCAGTTTACCGAGCGGGAGGGCCCTGTACTTC	CASSLPSGRALYF
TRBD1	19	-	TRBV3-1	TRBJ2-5	TGTGCCAGCTGCCTAATTAATCCGGAATCGACAGGGGCCCAAGAGACCCAGTACTTC	CASCLINPESTGAQETQYF
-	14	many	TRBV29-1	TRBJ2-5	TGCAGCCACAAAGTAGGGCGAAAATGGGAGACCCAGTACTTC	CSHKVGRKWETQYF
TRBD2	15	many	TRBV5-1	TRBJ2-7	TGCGCCAGCAGCTTGGGACTAGCGGGCCCCTACGAGCAGTACTTC	CASSLGLAGPYEQYF
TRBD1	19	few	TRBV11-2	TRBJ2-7	TGTGCCAGCAGCTTACCCACCGGGACAGGGTGGCCGAGCTCCTACGAGCAGTACTTC	CASSLPTGTGWPSSYEQYF
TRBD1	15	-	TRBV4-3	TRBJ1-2	TGCGCCAGCAGCCAAGATTACGACAGGGTGTATGGCTACACCTTC	CASSQDYDRVYGYTF
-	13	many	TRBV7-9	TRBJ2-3	TGTGCCAGCAGGGCCCGGGGGACAGATACGCAGTATTTT	CASRARGTDTQYF
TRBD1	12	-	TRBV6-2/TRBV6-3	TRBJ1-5	TGTGCCATCAGGAAGACAGGGATGCCCCAGCATTTT	CAIRKTGMPQHF
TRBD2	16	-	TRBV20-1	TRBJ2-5	TGCAGTGCCCCACGGCCGGGACTAGCGGTCCAAGAGACCCAGTACTTC	CSAPRPGLAVQETQYF
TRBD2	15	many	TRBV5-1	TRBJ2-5	TGCGCCAGCAGCTACCCGGCGGGAGGCCAAGAGACCCAGTACTTC	CASSYPAGGQETQYF
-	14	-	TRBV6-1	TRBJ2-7	TGTGCCAGCAGCGCGGGGCAGTCGCACTACGAGCAGTACTTC	CASSAGQSHYEQYF
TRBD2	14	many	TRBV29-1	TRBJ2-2	TGCAGCGTTGTGGGAGCGGGAGAACACCGGGAGCTGTTTTTT	CSVVGAGEHRELFF
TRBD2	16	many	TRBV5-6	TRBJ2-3	TGTGCCAGCAGCATGGATAGCGGGAGGCGCACAGATACGCAGTATTTT	CASSMDSGRRTDTQYF
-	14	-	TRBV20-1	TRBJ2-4	TGCAGTGCTAGAGACGCTAGCGTGAGTAACATTCAGTACTTC	CSARDASVSNIQYF
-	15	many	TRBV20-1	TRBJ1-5	TGCAGTGCTAGTGATAGGGGGGACGGATCACAGCCCCAGCATTTT	CSASDRGDGSQPQHF
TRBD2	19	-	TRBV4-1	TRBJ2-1	TGCGCCAGCAGCCAAGGACCATTATTAGCGGGGGGGCCCTTTAATGAGCAGTTCTTC	CASSQGPLLAGGPFNEQFF
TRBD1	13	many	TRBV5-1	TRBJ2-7	TGCGCCAGCAGCTTGGGGCCAGGGGGCGAGCAGTACTTC	CASSLGPGGEQYF
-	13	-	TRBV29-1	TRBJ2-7	TGCAGCGTTGAAGCAAGAAGGGGGGCCGAGCAGTACTTC	CSVEARRGAEQYF
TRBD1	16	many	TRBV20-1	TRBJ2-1	TGCAGTGCTAGGGCGCTGACAGGGAGCTCCTACAATGAGCAGTTCTTC	CSARALTGSSYNEQFF
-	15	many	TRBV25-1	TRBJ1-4	TGTGCCAGCAGTGACCAGGGGTGGATTCATGAAAAACTGTTTTTT	CASSDQGWIHEKLFF
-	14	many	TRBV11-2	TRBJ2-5	TGTGCCAGCAGCTTAGTAACAGGGCAAGAGACCCAGTACTTC	CASSLVTGQETQYF
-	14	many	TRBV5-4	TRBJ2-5	TGTGCCAGCAGCTTATGGGCAGCCCAAGAGACCCAGTACTTC	CASSLWAAQETQYF